These 27 T cell receptor beta chains were sequenced from one sample in a study of control samples from healthy donors and cancer patients. Libraries were prepared by immunoSEQ multiplex PCR; TCRdb keeps only in-frame clonotypes and omits some of them. The sample lists some 100,000 clones, roughly 91% occurring once. Sequenced: blood. The receptors were sampled from a man aged 30-40 years in good health.

This clone was seen only once. The genes are TRBV2 and TRBJ1-2, with 7 bases lining up with TRBD1. This CDR3 has 14 residues. Germline V gives CDR1 SNHLY, CDR2 FYNNEI. V lost 5 bases to trimming and J lost 6 bases; unmatched junction nucleotides: 9. The CDR3 bases are TGTGCCAGCAGTCCTGACAGGGCCCGGAATGGCTACACCTTC. It specifies CASSPDRARNGYTF.

The chain carries TRBV7-9 and TRBJ2-1, with a possible D match to TRBD2 (6 bases). The CDR3 covers 15 residues. Germline CDR1 and CDR2: SEHNR and FQNEAQ (reference sequence). V shed 3 bases and J shed 1 base, with 10 bases lying between them. This CDR3 reads CASSFRDWSYNEQFF. CDR3 DNA: TGTGCCAGCAGCTTCCGGGACTGGTCCTACAATGAGCAGTTCTTC.

The genes are TRBV27 and TRBJ1-2; TRBD1 might be the D (5 bases). Germline V gene data show CDR1 as MNHEY and CDR2 as SMNVEV (reference sequence). Trimming removed 3 bases at V and 8 bases at J, with 25 bases between. CDR3 length: 17 residues. The CDR3 is CASSFLGGTHFTNGYTF. In nucleotides, the CDR3 is TGTGCCAGCAGTTTTTTAGGAGGGACTCACTTCACCAACGGCTACACCTTC.

This clone has ten or more counts. The chain joins TRBV4-3 to TRBJ2-1; D is ambiguous. The CDR3 consists of 13 residues. Trimming took off 4 bases at V and 16 bases at J, with 20 bases between the two ends. Germline V gene lookup returns CDR1 LGHNA and CDR2 YSLEER. DNA for the CDR3: TGCGCCAGCAGCCCCGATGGTCGCGACGAGCTATTCTTC. The encoded protein is CASSPDGRDELFF.

This chain uses TRBV30 with TRBJ2-5, with 7 nucleotides matching TRBD1. There are 12 residues in the CDR3. V gave up 6 bases and J gave up 4 bases; unmatched junction bases: 5. Germline V gene data show CDR1 as GTSNPN and CDR2 as SVGIG (reference sequence). This CDR3 reads CACQGELETQYF. CDR3 bases: TGTGCCTGCCAGGGGGAATTAGAGACCCAGTACTTC.

The V gene is TRBV7-2, the J gene TRBJ1-5; the D is unclear. The CDR3 is made up of 12 amino acids. Trimming pared 1 base from V and 9 bases from J, leaving 7 bases between. Germline V gives CDR1 SGHTA, CDR2 FQGNSA. The CDR3 sequence is CASSLDRGPQHF. Here the CDR3 DNA reads TGTGCCAGCAGCTTAGACCGGGGGCCCCAGCATTTT.

This chain uses TRBV7-3 with TRBJ1-3; tentative D call: TRBD1 (5 bases). The CDR3 totals 15 residues. In germline, CDR1 is SGHTA, CDR2 FQGTGA. V shed 4 bases and J shed 4 bases, with 14 bases lying between them. The CDR3 DNA reads as TGTGCCAGCAGCTCCTCCGGGACCGCAGGAAACACCATATATTTT. It is translated as CASSSSGTAGNTIYF.

This clone came up once. V gene TRBV4-1 combines with J gene TRBJ1-1, with D tentatively TRBD1 (5 bases). This CDR3 contains 14 residues. CDR1 MGHRA and CDR2 YSYEKL come from the germline V gene. V dropped 3 bases and J dropped 4 bases, with 12 bases sitting between them. The CDR3 nucleotides read TGCGCCAGCAGCCATCCAGGGCGGGCCACTGAAGCTTTCTTT. Amino acids: CASSHPGRATEAFF.

CDR3 in amino acids: CASSLDRGYTF. DNA for the CDR3: TGTGCCAGCAGCTTGGATAGGGGCTACACCTTC. This chain uses TRBV5-6 with TRBJ1-2; D not certain. Trimming took 0 bases from V and 8 from J, leaving 5 bases between them. The CDR3 extends over 11 amino acids. CDR1 SGHDT and CDR2 YYEEEE come from the germline V gene.

The chain employs TRBV6-5 and TRBJ2-5; 8 positions match TRBD2. CDR3 length: 14 amino acids. V lost 6 bases to trimming and J lost 5 bases; unmatched junction nucleotides: 8. Germline V gene data show CDR1 as MNHEY and CDR2 as SVGAGI. The chain's CDR3 is CASSNGGAGETQYF. As DNA, the CDR3 is TGTGCCAGCAGCAACGGGGGGGCCGGGGAGACCCAGTACTTC.

CDR3 protein: CASIGPGRGFF. CDR3 coding DNA: TGTGCCAGTATCGGACCGGGCCGAGGGTTCTTC. The chain uses TRBV19 and TRBJ2-1, with D uncertain. The CDR3 extends over 11 amino acids. CDR1 and CDR2 (germline): LNHDA, SQIVND (reference sequence). With 7 bases removed from V and 15 bases from J, the gap between germline ends came to 16 bases.

The chain employs TRBV3-1 (or the pseudogene TRBV3-2) and TRBJ1-5; possibly TRBD1 for D (6 bases). Germline V gene data show CDR1 as LGHDT and CDR2 as YNNKEL (reference sequence). This CDR3 comprises 12 residues. Trimming shortened V by 3 bases and J by 6 bases, and 6 bases separated the two germline ends. CDR3 nucleotides: TGTGCCAGCAGCCAGGGGGCTCAGCCCCAGCATTTT. Translated: CASSQGAQPQHF.

The gene calls are TRBV7-9 and TRBJ2-7; D gene unclear. Germline CDR1 SEHNR, CDR2 FQNEAQ (reference sequence). There are 12 residues in the CDR3. Trimming removed 3 bases at V and 0 bases at J, with 3 bases between. CDR3 residues: CASSFSSYEQYF. The CDR3 region has the DNA TGTGCCAGCAGCTTCAGCTCCTACGAGCAGTACTTC. Filled out from reference TRBV7-9 and TRBJ2-7, the complete variable domain reads DTGVSQNPRHKITKRGQNVTFRCDPISEHNRLYWYRQTLGQGPEFLTYFQNEAQLEKSRLLSDRFSAERPKGSFSTLEIQRTEQGDSAMYLCASSFSSYEQYFGPGTRLTVT.

The V gene is TRBV6-5, the J gene TRBJ2-7, with D perhaps TRBD1 (8 bases). Germline lookup yields CDR1 MNHEY and CDR2 SVGAGI. V was cut by 6 bases and J by 2 bases, with 17 bases left in between. This CDR3 has 15 residues. The CDR3 DNA reads as TGTGCCAGCAGCCTCGGGGGGACAGGAACCTACGAGCAGTACTTC. Encoded protein: CASSLGGTGTYEQYF.

The V and J genes are TRBV7-8 and TRBJ2-5, with 7 bases aligning to TRBD1. Germline V gene data show CDR1 as SGHVS and CDR2 as FQNEAQ. This CDR3 spans 16 amino acids. The junction had 12 bases not matched to a gene; V was cut back by 6 bases and J by 2 bases. In DNA, the CDR3 is TGTGCCAGCAGTAGAAACAGGGGCGTCAAGCAAGAGACCCAGTACTTC. Encoded protein: CASSRNRGVKQETQYF.

The CDR3 DNA is TGTGCCAGCAGCTTAGAACTGGATAATTCACCCCTCCACTTT. Translating gives CASSLELDNSPLHF. V usage is TRBV7-9 and J usage is TRBJ1-6; D is ambiguous. The CDR3 length is 14 residues. Germline V gene data show CDR1 as SEHNR and CDR2 as FQNEAQ (reference sequence). Trimming pared 1 base from V and 5 bases from J, leaving 6 bases between.

This clone is a singleton in its sample. V usage is TRBV11-2 and J usage is TRBJ2-7; 9 bases align to TRBD2. CDR3 length: 19 amino acids. The V segment lost 4 bases and the J segment 1 base; nucleotides outside the gene matches: 17. Germline V CDR1 and CDR2: SGHAT, FQNNGV. DNA for the CDR3: TGTGCCAGCAGCTCAATCCGAACGTTGGTAGCGGGAGTTTCCTACGAGCAGTACTTC. Protein product: CASSSIRTLVAGVSYEQYF.

This sequence joins TRBV19 and TRBJ1-1, with 8 bases identical to TRBD1. Germline assignment: CDR1 LNHDA and CDR2 SQIVND (reference sequence). J lost 5 bases, V lost 7 bases, and 12 bases had no gene match. The CDR3 sequence is 15 residues long. The CDR3 here is CASTNSGTGFTEAFF. The CDR3 DNA sequence: TGTGCCAGTACTAACTCCGGGACAGGCTTTACTGAAGCTTTCTTT.

The chain has TRBV30 and TRBJ1-1; D unresolved. Germline V gives CDR1 GTSNPN, CDR2 SVGIG (reference sequence). Trimming pared 5 bases from V and 3 bases from J, leaving 13 bases between. The CDR3 contains 13 residues. DNA for the CDR3: TGTGCCTGGGACTTAAGGCTTTACACTGAAGCTTTCTTT. This encodes CAWDLRLYTEAFF.

The chain uses TRBV3-1 (or the pseudogene TRBV3-2) and TRBJ1-2; 12 nucleotides agree with TRBD1. With V trimmed by 3 bases and J by 8 bases, 10 bases remained unmatched. The germline CDR1 and CDR2 sequences are LGHDT and YNNKEL (reference sequence). The CDR3 spans 16 residues. CDR3 DNA: TGTGCCAGCAGCCACCTATGGGGACAGGGGGCGCGAGGCTACACCTTC. Protein: CASSHLWGQGARGYTF.

This clone was counted a single time. The rearrangement uses TRBV11-2 and TRBJ1-1; D is uncertain. Germline CDR1 SGHAT, CDR2 FQNNGV. V was trimmed by 5 bases and J by 6 bases, leaving 13 bases between them. The CDR3 spans 13 residues. The CDR3 coding sequence is TGTGCCAGCAGCCTCTTTGTGGGCCCTGAAGCTTTCTTT. The encoded protein is CASSLFVGPEAFF.

V gene TRBV6-5 combines with J gene TRBJ2-7; TRBD1 matches 10 bases. V lost 10 bases and J lost 2; bases outside the gene matches: 5. Germline V gene lookup returns CDR1 MNHEY and CDR2 SVGAGI. This CDR3 is 13 amino acids long. The CDR3 reads CATGTGVAYEQYF. CDR3 nucleotides: TGTGCCACCGGGACAGGGGTAGCCTACGAGCAGTACTTC.

The V gene is TRBV4-2, the J gene TRBJ1-6, with 7 positions matching TRBD1. CDR1 is LGHNA, CDR2 YNFKEQ, per germline. The CDR3 sequence is 17 residues long. The ends lost 1 base at V and 0 bases at J; junction bases unmatched: 3. The CDR3 region is CASSQVGGLSYNSPLHF. Written as DNA, the CDR3 is TGTGCCAGCAGCCAAGTAGGGGGCCTCTCCTATAATTCACCCCTCCACTTT.

The V gene is TRBV6-6, the J gene TRBJ1-2; D call uncertain. The CDR3 spans 13 residues. CDR1 is MNHNY, CDR2 SVGAGI, per germline (reference sequence). V shed 8 bases and J shed 0 bases, with 10 bases lying between them. This chain's CDR3 is CASSETPNYGYTF. CDR3 nucleotide sequence: TGTGCCAGCTCCGAGACACCTAACTATGGCTACACCTTC.

About this clone: At the DNA level, this CDR3 is encoded by other sequences in the same sample as well. This rearrangement joins TRBV3-1 (or the pseudogene TRBV3-2) to TRBJ2-1; no clear D. CDR3 length: 13 amino acids. Germline V CDR1 and CDR2: LGHDT, YNNKEL (reference sequence). CDR3 protein: CEGSRSSYNEQFF. For the CDR3, the DNA is TGTGAAGGGTCTCGAAGCTCTTACAATGAGCAGTTCTTC.

The genes are TRBV3-1 (or the pseudogene TRBV3-2) and TRBJ2-1; D unresolved. The CDR3 covers 12 residues. Germline CDR1 reads LGHDT; CDR2 reads YNNKEL (reference sequence). The V gene lost 3 bases and the J gene lost 1 base, with 1 base spanning the gap. CDR3 bases: TGTGCCAGCAGCCAGTCCTACAATGAGCAGTTCTTC. Protein product: CASSQSYNEQFF.

This chain joins TRBV12-3 or TRBV12-4 and TRBJ2-1; D is undetermined. This CDR3 is built from 12 residues. V shed 6 bases and J shed 10 bases, with 13 bases lying between them. CDR3 sequence reads: CASSQGSHEQFF. The CDR3 region has the DNA TGTGCCAGCAGCCAAGGTTCACACGAGCAGTTCTTC.